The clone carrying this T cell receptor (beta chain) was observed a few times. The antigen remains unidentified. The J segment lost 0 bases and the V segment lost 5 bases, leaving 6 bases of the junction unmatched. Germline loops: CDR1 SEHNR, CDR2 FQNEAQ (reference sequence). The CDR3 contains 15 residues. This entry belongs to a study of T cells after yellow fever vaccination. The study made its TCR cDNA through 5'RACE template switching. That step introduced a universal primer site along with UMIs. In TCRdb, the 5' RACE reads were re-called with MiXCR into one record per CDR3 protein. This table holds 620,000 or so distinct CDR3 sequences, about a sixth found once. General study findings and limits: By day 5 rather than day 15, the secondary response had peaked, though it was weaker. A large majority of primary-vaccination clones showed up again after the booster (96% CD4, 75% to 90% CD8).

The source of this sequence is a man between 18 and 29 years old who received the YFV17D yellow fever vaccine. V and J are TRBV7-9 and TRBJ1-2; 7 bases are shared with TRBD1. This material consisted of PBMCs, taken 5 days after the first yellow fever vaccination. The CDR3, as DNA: TGTGCCAGCAGCCCCGGCAGGGGGACTAACTATGGCTACACCTTC. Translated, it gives CASSPGRGTNYGYTF.